The 24 T cell receptor beta chains presented below share a single source sample, sequenced in a study of T cell repertoires in cytomegalovirus infection. TCRdb independently ran MiXCR on the reads; one entry per CDR3 protein. Of a few hundred thousand distinct CDR3 sequences listed, more than 30% are singletons. These receptors lack a known antigen. Material: cultured PBMCs, obtained from culture after CMV antigen stimulation. The receptor source for this set is a human donor in good health (CMV status not recorded). Some clones in this sample may be carry-over from other donors' samples.

This clonotype occurred a few times. The gene calls are TRBV6-1 and TRBJ2-7; 12 nucleotides align to TRBD2. V lost 10 bases to trimming and J lost 12 bases; unmatched junction nucleotides: 4. This CDR3 has 10 amino acids. CDR1 is MNHNS and CDR2 is SASEGT in the germline V gene. CDR3 loop: CATGTSGLYF. The CDR3 nucleotides are TGTGCCACCGGGACTAGCGGGTTGTACTTC.

In this sample, this clonotype turned up many times. The chain couples TRBV7-8 to TRBJ2-3; 10 positions agree with TRBD2. The CDR3 spans 15 residues. The trim removed 5 bases at V and 5 bases at J, leaving 7 bases unmatched. CDR1 and CDR2 from the germline V gene are SGHVS and FQNEAQ. The CDR3 sequence is CASSPWSSGGDTQYF. The CDR3 DNA reads as TGTGCCAGCAGCCCTTGGTCTAGCGGGGGAGATACGCAGTATTTT.

Only one count was recorded for this clonotype. This chain uses TRBV20-1 with TRBJ2-4, with D perhaps TRBD2 (6 bases). The V gene's germline CDR1 is DFQATT and CDR2 SNEGSKA (reference sequence). The CDR3 runs to 13 residues. Trimming took 8 bases from V and 12 from J, leaving 23 bases between them. As DNA, the CDR3 is TGCAGTTTAAGTTCCTCACCTGTGGGGGGTCAGTACTTC. Amino acids: CSLSSSPVGGQYF.

This clonotype was counted between two and nine times. This rearrangement joins TRBV6-1 to TRBJ2-7, with TRBD2 identical over 10 bases. J gave up 0 bases and V 4 bases, and 3 bases lay outside the gene matches. This CDR3 has 15 residues. CDR1 and CDR2 (germline): MNHNS, SASEGT. This CDR3 is CASSATSGYSYEQYF. The CDR3, as DNA: TGTGCCAGCAGTGCGACTAGCGGGTACTCCTACGAGCAGTACTTC.

This clonotype was counted a few times. The chain uses TRBV19 and TRBJ1-1; tentative D call: TRBD1 (5 bases). The CDR3 extends over 16 amino acids. Germline-derived CDR1 and CDR2 are LNHDA and SQIVND (reference sequence). V was clipped by 1 base and J by 5 bases, with 17 bases between them. In DNA, the CDR3 is TGTGCCAGTAGTATAGCTGGGGACCAGGGTGGGACTGAAGCTTTCTTT. The encoded protein is CASSIAGDQGGTEAFF.

This chain uses TRBV12-3 or TRBV12-4 with TRBJ2-1; D gene unclear. This CDR3 spans 16 amino acids. Trimming removed 5 bases from V and 0 bases from J, with 14 bases in between. This chain's CDR3 is CASSPAPKSSYNEQFF. In DNA form, the CDR3 reads TGTGCCAGCAGTCCAGCCCCTAAAAGCTCCTACAATGAGCAGTTCTTC.

The table lists this clonotype with a few counts. The chain links TRBV6-2 or TRBV6-3 to TRBJ2-7; tentatively, D is TRBD1 (6 bases). CDR3 length: 17 residues. Trimming removed 2 bases from V and 0 bases from J, with 17 bases in between. Germline values: CDR1 MNHEY, CDR2 SVGEGT. CDR3 residues: CASSYSKGGPHSYEQYF. In DNA, the CDR3 is TGTGCCAGCAGTTACAGTAAAGGGGGACCCCACTCCTACGAGCAGTACTTC.

In the case of this clonotype: At one end, the junction sequence differs from germline, possibly due to a read error. The rearrangement uses TRBV7-4 and TRBJ1-2, with TRBD1 matching 8 bases. The CDR3 has 11 amino acids. Germline CDR1 reads SGHVT; CDR2 reads SQSDAQ. CDR3 sequence: CASSLAGTGVF. CDR3 bases: TGTGCCAGCAGCTTAGCCGGGACAGGAGTCTTC.

This chain uses TRBV13 with TRBJ1-6; D unclear. The CDR3 runs 14 residues. V dropped 4 bases and J dropped 10 bases, with 14 bases sitting between them. Germline-derived CDR1 and CDR2 are PRHDT and FYEKMQ (reference sequence). The CDR3 sequence is CASSSLGGRSPLHF. The CDR3 nucleotides read TGTGCCAGCAGCTCACTCGGTGGGAGGTCACCCCTCCACTTT.

The chain is built from TRBV20-1 and TRBJ1-2, with D perhaps matching TRBD1 (6 bases). This CDR3 has 12 residues. Germline V gene data show CDR1 as DFQATT and CDR2 as SNEGSKA (reference sequence). V was clipped by 5 bases and J by 12 bases, with 19 bases between them. The CDR3 region is CSAGRGGAIHTF. The CDR3 DNA follows: TGCAGTGCTGGCCGGGGGGGGGCGATTCACACCTTC.

J is TRBJ1-5 and V is TRBV27, with D uncertain. Germline V gives CDR1 MNHEY, CDR2 SMNVEV (reference sequence). The CDR3 runs 13 residues. V was shortened by 3 bases and J by 7 bases, with 10 bases between the two germline ends. CDR3 amino acids: CASSLGGWQPQHF. CDR3 nucleotides: TGTGCCAGCAGTTTGGGCGGCTGGCAGCCCCAGCATTTT.

This clonotype has more than one count but fewer than ten. V usage is TRBV18 and J usage is TRBJ1-3; D is possibly TRBD1 (6 bases). This CDR3 spans 17 amino acids. The V gene's germline CDR1 is KGHSH and CDR2 LQKENI. The V end lost 3 bases, the J end lost 0 bases, and 15 bases lay between the germline ends. CDR3 sequence: CASSPNLGASSGNTIYF. The CDR3 coding sequence is TGTGCCAGCTCACCCAACCTGGGGGCCAGCTCTGGAAACACCATATATTTT.

The V call is TRBV9, the J call TRBJ1-4; D is ambiguous. The germline gives CDR1 SGDLS, CDR2 YYNGEE. The CDR3 is made up of 14 amino acids. Trimming shortened V by 3 bases and J by 1 base, and 7 bases separated the two germline ends. CDR3 nucleotide sequence: TGTGCCAGCAGCGCGACGGTAACTAATGAAAAACTGTTTTTT. Translation: CASSATVTNEKLFF.

The rearrangement links TRBV4-3 to TRBJ2-3, with D hard to call. The V end was cut by 5 bases, the J end by 1 base, with 10 bases between. Germline CDR1 LGHNA, CDR2 YSLEER. CDR3 size: 14 residues. The CDR3 loop is CASSGNLGTDTQYF. The CDR3 DNA reads as TGCGCCAGCAGCGGGAACCTAGGCACAGATACGCAGTATTTT.

This clonotype was counted ten times or more. The V and J genes are TRBV12-3 or TRBV12-4 and TRBJ2-3, with D perhaps TRBD2 (6 bases). The CDR3 runs 17 residues. Trimming removed 6 bases at V and 0 bases at J, with 19 bases between. The CDR3, as DNA: TGTGCCAGCAGCCCCCTAGCGTCTCCCCTGAGCACAGATACGCAGTATTTT. This encodes CASSPLASPLSTDTQYF.

This clonotype was recorded a few times. V is TRBV19 and J is TRBJ2-2; D may be TRBD1 (5 bases). Trimming pared 4 bases from V and 6 bases from J, leaving 15 bases between. Per germline, CDR1 LNHDA and CDR2 SQIVND (reference sequence). This CDR3 comprises 15 residues. CDR3 coding DNA: TGTGCCAGTAGTAGGGCAGGGTCCGGATCCGGGGAGCTGTTTTTT. Protein: CASSRAGSGSGELFF.

The chain uses TRBV6-2 or TRBV6-3 and TRBJ2-7; TRBD1 aligns across 8 bases. From germline, CDR1 is MNHEY and CDR2 SVGEGT. The CDR3 runs to 16 residues. V shed 4 bases, J shed 7 bases, and the junction held 15 bases outside the gene matches. The CDR3 DNA sequence: TGTGCCAGCAGTTCATCCGGGACAGGACACTCTGGGGAGCAGTACGTC. As protein: CASSSSGTGHSGEQYV.

This clonotype was counted a few times. The chain employs TRBV11-2 and TRBJ1-1; tentatively, D is TRBD1 (6 bases). V dropped 3 bases and J dropped 4 bases, with 9 bases sitting between them. Germline values: CDR1 SGHAT, CDR2 FQNNGV. The CDR3 has 13 amino acids. The chain's CDR3 is CASSLGGLTEAFF. Here the CDR3 DNA reads TGTGCCAGCAGCTTGGGGGGCCTCACTGAAGCTTTCTTT. The full variable domain, its missing parts supplied by reference TRBV11-2 and TRBJ1-1, is EAGVAQSPRYKIIEKRQSVAFWCNPISGHATLYWYQQILGQGPKLLIQFQNNGVVDDSQLPKDRFSAERLKGVDSTLKIQPAKLEDSAVYLCASSLGGLTEAFFGQGTRLTVV.

The chain employs TRBV20-1 and TRBJ1-5; D is possibly TRBD1 (5 bases). CDR1 and CDR2 from the germline V gene are DFQATT and SNEGSKA (reference sequence). The germline V and J ends were trimmed by 4 bases and 2 bases, with 12 bases remaining between them. The CDR3 length is 14 residues. The DNA for the CDR3 is TGCAGTGCTACGACAGCCGTGGGCAATCAGCCCCAGCATTTT. The encoded protein is CSATTAVGNQPQHF.

There are many counts of this clonotype. The CDR3 DNA reads as TGTGCCAGCAGGATCCGGGGCCTGAACACTGAAGCTTTCTTT. This codes for CASRIRGLNTEAFF. The chain carries TRBV7-2 and TRBJ1-1, with a tentative D call TRBD1 (5 bases). CDR3 length: 14 amino acids. Germline V gives CDR1 SGHTA, CDR2 FQGNSA. V was cut by 6 bases and J by 0 bases, with 11 bases left in between.

The CDR3 is CASSDGTSGRASEQFF. The CDR3 region has the DNA TGTGCCAGCAGCGACGGGACTAGCGGGAGGGCTAGTGAGCAGTTCTTC. This sequence joins TRBV5-4 and TRBJ2-1; 16 positions match TRBD2. The J segment lost 9 bases and the V segment lost 4 bases, leaving 7 bases of the junction unmatched. Germline V gene lookup returns CDR1 SGHNT and CDR2 YYREEE (reference sequence). This CDR3 comprises 16 residues.

A few counts support this clonotype. J is TRBJ2-7 and V is TRBV28, with D perhaps TRBD2 (6 bases). Trimming shortened V by 2 bases and J by 6 bases, and 11 bases separated the two germline ends. The CDR3 loop spans 13 amino acids. Germline CDR1 reads MDHEN; CDR2 reads SYDVKM. The CDR3 loop reads CASSLGGNGEQYF. The CDR3 DNA reads as TGTGCCAGCAGTTTAGGGGGGAACGGCGAGCAGTACTTC. Full variable domain (rest looked up from reference TRBV28 and TRBJ2-7): DVKVTQSSRYLVKRTGEKVFLECVQDMDHENMFWYRQDPGLGLRLIYFSYDVKMKEKGDIPEGYSVSREKKERFSLILESASTNQTSMYLCASSLGGNGEQYFGPGTRLTVT.

J is TRBJ2-3 and V is TRBV28; 10 bases fit TRBD2. The trim removed 5 bases at V and 7 bases at J, leaving 12 bases unmatched. This CDR3 contains 16 residues. The germline CDR1 and CDR2 sequences are MDHEN and SYDVKM. CDR3 region: CASSLPGTSEINTQYF. In nucleotides, the CDR3 is TGTGCCAGCAGTCTTCCCGGGACTAGCGAAATTAATACGCAGTATTTT.

The rearrangement uses TRBV7-6 and TRBJ2-7, with D perhaps TRBD2 (5 bases). The CDR3 is 13 residues long. The germline V and J ends were trimmed by 4 bases and 6 bases, with 13 bases remaining between them. CDR1 SGHVS and CDR2 FNYEAQ come from the germline V gene. CDR3 in amino acids: CASSSLPGSEQYF. The CDR3 DNA reads as TGTGCCAGCAGCTCTCTCCCGGGGAGCGAGCAGTACTTC. The full variable domain, in which reference TRBV7-6 and TRBJ2-7 provide the parts outside the CDR3, is GAGVSQSPRYKVTKRGQDVALRCDPISGHVSLYWYRQALGQGPEFLTYFNYEAQQDKSGLPNDRFSAERPEGSISTLTIQRTEQRDSAMYRCASSSLPGSEQYFGPGTRLTVT.